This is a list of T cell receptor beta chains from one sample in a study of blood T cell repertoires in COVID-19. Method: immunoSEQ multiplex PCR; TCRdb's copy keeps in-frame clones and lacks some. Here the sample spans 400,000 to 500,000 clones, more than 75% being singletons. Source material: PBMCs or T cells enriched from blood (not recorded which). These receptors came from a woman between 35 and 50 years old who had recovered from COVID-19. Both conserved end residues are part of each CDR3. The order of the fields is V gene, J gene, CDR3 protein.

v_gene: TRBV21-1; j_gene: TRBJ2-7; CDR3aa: CAANNLPGLGYEQYF
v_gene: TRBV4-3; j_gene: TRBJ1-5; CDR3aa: CASSQTRGQPQHF
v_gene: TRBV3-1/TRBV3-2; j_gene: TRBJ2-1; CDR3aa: CASSPDPLGFGQFF
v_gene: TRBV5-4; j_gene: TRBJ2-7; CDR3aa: CASSPPDRASYEQYF
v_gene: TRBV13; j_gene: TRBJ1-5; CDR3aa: CASSLGTGDFYQPQHF
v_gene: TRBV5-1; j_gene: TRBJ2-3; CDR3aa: CASSEGGAGTDTQYF
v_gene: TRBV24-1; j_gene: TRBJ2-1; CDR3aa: CATSDTSGRADEQFF
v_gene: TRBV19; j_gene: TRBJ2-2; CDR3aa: CASNIAGENTGELFF
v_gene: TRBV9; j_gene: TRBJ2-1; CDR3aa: CASSRLEEYNEQFF
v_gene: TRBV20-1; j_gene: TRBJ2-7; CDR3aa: CSASGAGPNYEQYF
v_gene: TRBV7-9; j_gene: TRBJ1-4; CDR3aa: CASSPGTGGHEKLFF
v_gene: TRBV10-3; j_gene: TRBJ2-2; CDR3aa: CAISPDLRGELFF
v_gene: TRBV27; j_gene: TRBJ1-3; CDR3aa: CASSFTGGGNTIYF
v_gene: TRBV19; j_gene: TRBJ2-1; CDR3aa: CASSVIGLAGNEQFF
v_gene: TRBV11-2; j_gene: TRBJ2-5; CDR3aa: CASRPSQGLAGGETQYF
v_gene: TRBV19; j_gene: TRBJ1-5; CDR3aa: CASSPRERNQPQHF
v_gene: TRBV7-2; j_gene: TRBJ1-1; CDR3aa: CASSQTGVNTEAFF
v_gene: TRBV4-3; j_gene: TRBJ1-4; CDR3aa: CASSPGTGTGFNEKLFF
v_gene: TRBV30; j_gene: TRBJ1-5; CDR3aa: CAWSVRSRDRRLLTSNQPQHF
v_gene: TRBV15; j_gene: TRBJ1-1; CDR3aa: CATSIRGNTEAFF
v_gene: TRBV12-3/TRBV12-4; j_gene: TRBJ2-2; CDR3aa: CASSVGGTGELFF
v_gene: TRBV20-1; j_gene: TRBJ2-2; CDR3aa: CSASPQFMNTGELFF
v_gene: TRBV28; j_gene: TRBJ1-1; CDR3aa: CASSFGDTEAFF
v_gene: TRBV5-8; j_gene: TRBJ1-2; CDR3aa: CASSLRTGVYGYTF